A selection of T cell receptor beta chains follows, all from one sample in a study of cytomegalovirus exposure and HLA in healthy donors. Only in-frame clones appear in the TCRdb table, and some are missing; sequencing was by immunoSEQ multiplex PCR. Seen here are about 130,000 clones, roughly 85% observed once, and the top ten hold 6.5% to 8%. The material sequenced was PBMCs. Receptor source: a middle-aged man in good health and CMV-seropositive. Each CDR3 is given with its conserved first and last residue. The order of the fields is clone size, CDR3 length, D gene, V gene, J gene, CDR3 protein, CDR3 DNA. A D gene is named only where the DNA matches it firmly. Not all rows give a size; the values are once, few, many and, for expanded clones, a class.

abundance: NA
len: 11
d_gene: NA
v_gene: TRBV6-4
j_gene: TRBJ1-1
CDR3aa: CASGIRTEAFF
CDR3nt: TGTGCCAGCGGGATTAGGACAGAAGCTTTCTTT

abundance: NA
len: 15
d_gene: TRBD1
v_gene: TRBV5-4
j_gene: TRBJ1-2
CDR3aa: CASSSLDREKGGYTF
CDR3nt: TGTGCCAGCAGCTCCTTGGACAGGGAAAAGGGAGGCTACACCTTC

abundance: NA
len: 13
d_gene: TRBD1
v_gene: TRBV30
j_gene: TRBJ1-3
CDR3aa: CAWGQGSGNTIYF
CDR3nt: TGTGCCTGGGGACAGGGATCAGGAAACACCATATATTTT

abundance: NA
len: 15
d_gene: TRBD1
v_gene: TRBV27
j_gene: TRBJ1-2
CDR3aa: CASSLLRDRVFDYTF
CDR3nt: TGTGCCAGCAGTTTATTACGGGACAGGGTTTTTGACTACACCTTC

abundance: NA
len: 14
d_gene: NA
v_gene: TRBV7-7
j_gene: TRBJ2-2
CDR3aa: CASSSQGSTGELFF
CDR3nt: TGTGCTAGCAGCTCCCAGGGATCCACCGGGGAGCTGTTTTTT

abundance: NA
len: 16
d_gene: TRBD1
v_gene: TRBV19
j_gene: TRBJ2-2
CDR3aa: CASLTGGASNTGELFF
CDR3nt: TGTGCCAGTCTTACAGGGGGCGCATCGAACACCGGGGAGCTGTTTTTT

abundance: NA
len: 10
d_gene: TRBD2
v_gene: TRBV27
j_gene: TRBJ2-1
CDR3aa: CASGSGNQFF
CDR3nt: TGTGCCAGCGGCAGCGGGAACCAGTTCTTC

abundance: NA
len: 14
d_gene: TRBD1
v_gene: TRBV28
j_gene: TRBJ1-4
CDR3aa: CASSLDRGNEKLFF
CDR3nt: TGTGCCAGCAGTTTGGACAGGGGTAATGAAAAACTGTTTTTT

abundance: few
len: 13
d_gene: NA
v_gene: TRBV5-4
j_gene: TRBJ1-1
CDR3aa: CASSLEQNTEAFF
CDR3nt: TGTGCCAGCAGCTTGGAACAGAACACTGAAGCTTTCTTT

abundance: few
len: 15
d_gene: TRBD1
v_gene: TRBV2
j_gene: TRBJ2-5
CDR3aa: CASSEYGTGGETQYF
CDR3nt: TGTGCCAGCAGTGAATACGGGACAGGGGGGGAGACCCAGTACTTC

abundance: NA
len: 14
d_gene: TRBD1
v_gene: TRBV30
j_gene: TRBJ1-4
CDR3aa: CAWGRGTGDEKLFF
CDR3nt: TGTGCCTGGGGTCGCGGGACAGGGGATGAAAAACTGTTTTTT

abundance: NA
len: 16
d_gene: TRBD1
v_gene: TRBV18
j_gene: TRBJ1-4
CDR3aa: CASSPPGGSSNEKLFF
CDR3nt: TGTGCCAGCTCACCGCCAGGGGGGTCTTCTAATGAAAAACTGTTTTTT

abundance: few
len: 16
d_gene: TRBD1
v_gene: TRBV27
j_gene: TRBJ1-4
CDR3aa: CASSLWGTGRNEKLFF
CDR3nt: TGTGCCAGCAGTTTGTGGGGGACAGGGAGGAATGAAAAACTGTTTTTT

abundance: few
len: 18
d_gene: TRBD2
v_gene: TRBV5-4
j_gene: TRBJ2-1
CDR3aa: CASSLVSIDWREENEQFF
CDR3nt: TGTGCCAGCAGCTTAGTTTCTATCGATTGGCGGGAGGAAAATGAGCAGTTCTTC

abundance: NA
len: 14
d_gene: TRBD1
v_gene: TRBV6-5
j_gene: TRBJ1-4
CDR3aa: CASTEDRGGEKLFF
CDR3nt: TGTGCCAGCACCGAAGACAGGGGAGGGGAAAAACTGTTTTTT

abundance: NA
len: 15
d_gene: NA
v_gene: TRBV5-1
j_gene: TRBJ1-6
CDR3aa: CASSRWSSYNSPLHF
CDR3nt: TGCGCCAGCAGCCGCTGGAGCTCCTATAATTCGCCCCTCCACTTT

abundance: NA
len: 15
d_gene: TRBD2
v_gene: TRBV6-1
j_gene: TRBJ2-1
CDR3aa: CASSENAGDYNEQFF
CDR3nt: TGTGCCAGCAGTGAAAACGCGGGGGATTACAATGAGCAGTTCTTC

abundance: once
len: 16
d_gene: NA
v_gene: TRBV5-1
j_gene: TRBJ2-1
CDR3aa: CASSHGRREPSNEQFF
CDR3nt: TGCGCCAGCAGCCATGGACGGAGGGAACCGAGCAATGAGCAGTTCTTC

abundance: NA
len: 11
d_gene: NA
v_gene: TRBV2
j_gene: TRBJ2-7
CDR3aa: CASRTGYEQYF
CDR3nt: TGTGCCAGCAGAACCGGCTACGAGCAGTACTTC

abundance: NA
len: 16
d_gene: TRBD1
v_gene: TRBV5-4
j_gene: TRBJ2-1
CDR3aa: CASRLRGLSSYNEQFF
CDR3nt: TGTGCCAGCAGACTGAGGGGGCTGAGCTCCTACAATGAGCAGTTCTTC

abundance: NA
len: 14
d_gene: NA
v_gene: TRBV5-1
j_gene: TRBJ2-7
CDR3aa: CASSPLPGSYEQYF
CDR3nt: TGCGCCAGCAGCCCCCTCCCGGGAAGCTACGAGCAGTACTTC

abundance: NA
len: 16
d_gene: TRBD2
v_gene: TRBV11-2
j_gene: TRBJ2-1
CDR3aa: CASSRLRGREYNEQFF
CDR3nt: TGTGCCAGCAGCCGACTTCGCGGGAGGGAATACAATGAGCAGTTCTTC

abundance: NA
len: 13
d_gene: TRBD1
v_gene: TRBV5-1
j_gene: TRBJ1-4
CDR3aa: CASSMGTAEKLFF
CDR3nt: TGCGCCAGCAGCATGGGGACAGCTGAAAAACTGTTTTTT

abundance: NA
len: 12
d_gene: NA
v_gene: TRBV5-5
j_gene: TRBJ2-3
CDR3aa: CASSLNEATQYF
CDR3nt: TGTGCCAGCAGCTTGAATGAGGCTACGCAGTATTTT

abundance: few
len: 13
d_gene: NA
v_gene: TRBV7-9
j_gene: TRBJ2-5
CDR3aa: CASSSRGLETQYF
CDR3nt: TGTGCCAGCAGCTCTCGAGGGCTGGAGACCCAGTACTTC

abundance: NA
len: 14
d_gene: NA
v_gene: TRBV19
j_gene: TRBJ1-5
CDR3aa: CASSGREGNQPQHF
CDR3nt: TGTGCCAGTAGCGGACGGGAGGGCAATCAGCCCCAGCATTTT

abundance: NA
len: 14
d_gene: NA
v_gene: TRBV28
j_gene: TRBJ1-2
CDR3aa: CASSAPGLHYGYTF
CDR3nt: TGTGCCAGCAGTGCCCCGGGACTCCACTATGGCTACACCTTC